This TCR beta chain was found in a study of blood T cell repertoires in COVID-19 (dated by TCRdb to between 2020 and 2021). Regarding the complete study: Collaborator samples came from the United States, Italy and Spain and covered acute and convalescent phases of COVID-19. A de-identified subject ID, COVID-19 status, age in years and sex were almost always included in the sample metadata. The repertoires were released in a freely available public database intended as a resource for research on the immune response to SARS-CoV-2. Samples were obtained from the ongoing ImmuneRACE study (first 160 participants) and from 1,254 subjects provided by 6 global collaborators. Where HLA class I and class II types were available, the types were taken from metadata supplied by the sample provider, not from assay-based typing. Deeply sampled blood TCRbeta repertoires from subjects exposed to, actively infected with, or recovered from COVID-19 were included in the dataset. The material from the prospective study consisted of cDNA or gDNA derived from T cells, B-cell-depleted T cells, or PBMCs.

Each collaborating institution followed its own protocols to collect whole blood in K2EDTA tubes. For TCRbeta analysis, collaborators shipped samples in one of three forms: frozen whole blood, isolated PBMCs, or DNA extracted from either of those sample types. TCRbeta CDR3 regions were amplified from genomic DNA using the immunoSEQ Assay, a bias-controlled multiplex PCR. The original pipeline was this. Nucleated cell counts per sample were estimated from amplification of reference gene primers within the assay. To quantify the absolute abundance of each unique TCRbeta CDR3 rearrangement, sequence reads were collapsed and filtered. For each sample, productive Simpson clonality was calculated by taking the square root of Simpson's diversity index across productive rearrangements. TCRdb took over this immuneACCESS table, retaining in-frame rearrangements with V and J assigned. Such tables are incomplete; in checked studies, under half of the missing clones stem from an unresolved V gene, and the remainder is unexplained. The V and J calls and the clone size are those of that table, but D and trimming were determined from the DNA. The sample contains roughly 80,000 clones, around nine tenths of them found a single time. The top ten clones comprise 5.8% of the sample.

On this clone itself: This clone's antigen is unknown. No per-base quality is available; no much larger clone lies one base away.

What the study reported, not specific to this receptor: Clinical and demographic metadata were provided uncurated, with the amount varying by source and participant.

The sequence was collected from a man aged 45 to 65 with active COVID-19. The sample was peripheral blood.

The DNA is as follows: TGTGCCAGCAGTGAATTCACCGCCGGGAGAACACTTGAGCAGTTCTTC. This is translated as CASSEFTAGRTLEQFF. The sequence is built from TRBV25-1 and TRBJ2-1; the best D guess is TRBD2, with 6 bases matching. Based on the germline V gene, the CDR1 and CDR2 sequences are MGHDK and SYGVNS. Between the V and J ends, shortened by 1 base and 9 bases respectively, the junction contains 19 bases. There are 16 amino acids in the CDR3, from cysteine to phenylalanine inclusive. The CDR3 DNA has 48 bases and is translated from base 1.